This TCR beta chain was recovered during a study of blood T cells in healthy people across ages. About the study: The capture of about one barcoded beta molecule per two T cells was achieved by template switching.

Extractions gave at least 5.5 micrograms of total RNA per sample. In germline, CDR1 is LNHDA, CDR2 SQIVND (reference sequence). The CDR3 covers 15 residues. Trimming pared 8 bases from V and 2 bases from J, leaving 13 bases between. A sample-barcoded 5' primer and a J-beta primer mix were used in a second PCR of about 7 to 11 cycles. Samples each returned at least 2.5 million CDR3-containing paired-end reads. TCRdb processed the 5' RACE reads anew with MiXCR; each CDR3 protein has one entry. The sample lists about 680,000 distinct CDR3 sequences, 49% occurring once. Study-wide findings and caveats: Estimated diversity, derived from one million T cells, was regarded as an underestimate.

This clonotype came up a few times. Its antigen is undetermined. Sequencing used blood. The clonotype was recovered from an older woman in good health. The chain recombines TRBV19 with TRBJ2-6; D perhaps matches TRBD1 (6 bases). CDR3 DNA: TGTGCCAGTCGATGGGGGCAAGCTGGGGCCAACGTCCTGACTTTC. This gives the protein CASRWGQAGANVLTF.